The 16 T cell receptor beta chains in this list originate from one sample, sequenced in a study of T cells after yellow fever vaccination. Each CDR3 protein is one row after TCRdb ran MiXCR on the 5' RACE reads. The sample has under 550,000 distinct CDR3 sequences, 20% to 25% seen once. The specimen comprised PBMCs, sampled roughly 23 days after the first yellow fever vaccination. The receptors were gathered from a man younger than 35 who received the YFV17D yellow fever vaccine.

This clonotype has only a few counts. The chain recombines TRBV6-2 or TRBV6-3 with TRBJ1-4; D not resolved. There are 12 residues in the CDR3. The germline CDR1 and CDR2 sequences are MNHEY and SVGEGT. V lost 8 bases to trimming and J lost 0 bases, with 4 bases between them. The CDR3 spells CASASTNEKLFF. The CDR3 region has the DNA TGTGCCAGCGCGTCAACTAATGAAAAACTGTTTTTT.

The chain carries TRBV20-1 and TRBJ2-1, with 7 bases matching TRBD2. Per germline, CDR1 DFQATT and CDR2 SNEGSKA (reference sequence). This CDR3 has 13 amino acids. The J segment lost 5 bases and the V segment lost 7 bases, leaving 8 bases of the junction unmatched. In DNA form, the CDR3 reads TGCAGTGTACTCAGCGGGACCAACAATGAGCAGTTCTTC. This encodes CSVLSGTNNEQFF.

The sample holds a few counts of this clonotype. The gene calls are TRBV7-2 and TRBJ1-2, with D possibly matching TRBD1 (6 bases). Germline CDR1 is SGHTA and CDR2 is FQGNSA. CDR3 length: 14 amino acids. Trimming took 3 bases from V and 7 from J, leaving 15 bases between them. The CDR3 region has the DNA TGTGCCAGCAGCTTCGGCGGGGGCTCCGGTGGCTACACCTTC. It is translated as CASSFGGGSGGYTF. Full variable domain (outside the CDR3, taken from reference TRBV7-2 and TRBJ1-2): GAGVSQSPSNKVTEKGKDVELRCDPISGHTALYWYRQSLGQGLEFLIYFQGNSAPDKSGLPSDRFSAERTGGSVSTLTIQRTQQEDSAVYLCASSFGGGSGGYTFGSGTRLTVV.

In the case of this clonotype: The junction does not match germline at one end; this may be a read error. The V and J genes are TRBV4-1 and TRBJ2-2; 10 nucleotides line up with TRBD2. The CDR3 length is 16 residues. CDR1 MGHRA and CDR2 YSYEKL come from the germline V gene. The CDR3 coding sequence is TGCGCCAGCAGTCTACGCAGCGGGGGGGTCACCAGGGAGCTGTTTTTT. This codes for CASSLRSGGVTRELFF.

The rearrangement uses TRBV7-2 and TRBJ2-3; TRBD2 matches at 12 bases. V gave up 11 bases and J gave up 2 bases; unmatched junction bases: 5. The CDR3 has 14 amino acids. Germline V gene sequence: CDR1 SGHTA, CDR2 FQGNSA. Written as DNA, the CDR3 is TGTGCCGTTACTAGCGGGGGGTTCACAGATACGCAGTATTTT. Translation gives CAVTSGGFTDTQYF.

The chain links TRBV9 to TRBJ2-3; D is possibly TRBD2 (6 bases). Germline assignment: CDR1 SGDLS and CDR2 YYNGEE. The V end was cut by 4 bases, the J end by 1 base, with 16 bases between. The CDR3 spans 16 residues. CDR3 sequence (DNA): TGTGCCAGCAGCCCAACCGGGGGACGGGGCACAGATACGCAGTATTTT. Encoded protein: CASSPTGGRGTDTQYF.

The table lists this clonotype with a few counts. J is TRBJ2-3 and V is TRBV5-1; D uncertain. The CDR3 spans 15 residues. The V and J ends lost 1 base and 2 bases respectively, with 11 bases between them. Germline V gives CDR1 SGHRS, CDR2 YFSETQ. CDR3 residues: CASSLPEAYTDTQYF. Here the CDR3 DNA reads TGCGCCAGCAGCTTGCCCGAAGCCTACACAGATACGCAGTATTTT.

The J gene is TRBJ2-1, the V gene TRBV25-1; 7 bases align to TRBD2. This CDR3 comprises 14 residues. V shed 7 bases, J shed 4 bases, and the junction held 7 bases outside the gene matches. CDR1 is MGHDK and CDR2 is SYGVNS in the germline V gene. The CDR3 sequence: CASNIGGGYNEQFF. For the CDR3, the DNA is TGTGCCAGCAACATTGGGGGGGGGTACAATGAGCAGTTCTTC.

The chain employs TRBV10-3 and TRBJ2-3; TRBD2 agrees at 11 bases. The trim removed 9 bases at V and 4 bases at J, leaving 3 bases unmatched. The CDR3 runs to 13 residues. The germline gives CDR1 ENHRY, CDR2 SYGVKD. CDR3 nucleotides: TGTGCCATTCTAGCGGGGGGAGCAGATACGCAGTATTTT. It translates to CAILAGGADTQYF.

This clonotype has more than one count but fewer than ten. The chain recombines TRBV6-1 with TRBJ2-2; 8 positions agree with TRBD1. The germline gives CDR1 MNHNS, CDR2 SASEGT. The CDR3 consists of 14 residues. J gave up 4 bases and V 8 bases, and 6 bases lay outside the gene matches. CDR3 sequence: CASQGAKFTGELFF. In DNA form, the CDR3 reads TGTGCCAGCCAGGGGGCTAAATTCACCGGGGAGCTGTTTTTT.

V gene TRBV27 combines with J gene TRBJ1-6; D not resolved. CDR3 size: 13 residues. Germline V gene lookup returns CDR1 MNHEY and CDR2 SMNVEV (reference sequence). V lost 6 bases to trimming and J lost 3 bases, with 6 bases between them. The CDR3 DNA is TGTGCCAGCAGGCTGCTCTATAATTCACCCCTCCACTTT. Amino acids: CASRLLYNSPLHF.

The sample holds a few counts of this clonotype. The chain combines TRBV7-2 with TRBJ1-3, with a tentative D call TRBD1 (6 bases). In germline, CDR1 is SGHTA, CDR2 FQGNSA. The length of the CDR3 is 14 residues. V lost 6 bases and J lost 9, with 18 bases in between. CDR3 nucleotides: TGTGCCAGCAGGGGGGCCTCCACGGGGGGCACCATATATTTT. This translates into CASRGASTGGTIYF.

The chain is built from TRBV5-1 and TRBJ2-3; D is undetermined. The length of the CDR3 is 15 residues. Trimming pared 1 base from V and 9 bases from J, leaving 18 bases between. Germline CDR1 reads SGHRS; CDR2 reads YFSETQ. The CDR3 region is CASSLPPPQELTQYF. The CDR3 nucleotides read TGCGCCAGCAGCTTGCCTCCCCCACAAGAGTTAACGCAGTATTTT. The whole variable domain, remainder taken from reference TRBV5-1 and TRBJ2-3, is KAGVTQTPRYLIKTRGQQVTLSCSPISGHRSVSWYQQTPGQGLQFLFEYFSETQRNKGNFPGRFSGRQFSNSRSEMNVSTLELGDSALYLCASSLPPPQELTQYFGPGTRLTVL.

This clonotype was recorded many times. V and J are TRBV5-1 and TRBJ1-3; D is undetermined. The germline gives CDR1 SGHRS, CDR2 YFSETQ. V was cut by 0 bases and J by 4 bases, with 14 bases left in between. The CDR3 consists of 16 residues. In nucleotides, the CDR3 is TGCGCCAGCAGCTTGGACCCCCCAGATGCAGGAAACACCATATATTTT. Amino acid sequence: CASSLDPPDAGNTIYF.

V gene TRBV29-1 combines with J gene TRBJ2-1; TRBD2 aligns across 10 bases. The CDR3 has 14 amino acids. Trimming removed 7 bases from V and 7 bases from J; junction bases left unmatched: 10. Germline CDR1 SQVTM, CDR2 ANQGSEA. The CDR3 DNA is TGCAGCGCTGGGACTAGCGTGGGTATAAATGAGCAGTTCTTC. Protein: CSAGTSVGINEQFF.

The chain employs TRBV11-2 and TRBJ2-5; D gene ambiguous. Germline-derived CDR1 and CDR2 are SGHAT and FQNNGV. This CDR3 has 14 residues. The ends were cut back, 5 bases at V and 9 bases at J, with 19 bases in the middle. Here the CDR3 reads CASSETASNPAQYF. In nucleotides, the CDR3 is TGTGCCAGCAGCGAAACAGCGTCCAATCCGGCCCAGTACTTC.